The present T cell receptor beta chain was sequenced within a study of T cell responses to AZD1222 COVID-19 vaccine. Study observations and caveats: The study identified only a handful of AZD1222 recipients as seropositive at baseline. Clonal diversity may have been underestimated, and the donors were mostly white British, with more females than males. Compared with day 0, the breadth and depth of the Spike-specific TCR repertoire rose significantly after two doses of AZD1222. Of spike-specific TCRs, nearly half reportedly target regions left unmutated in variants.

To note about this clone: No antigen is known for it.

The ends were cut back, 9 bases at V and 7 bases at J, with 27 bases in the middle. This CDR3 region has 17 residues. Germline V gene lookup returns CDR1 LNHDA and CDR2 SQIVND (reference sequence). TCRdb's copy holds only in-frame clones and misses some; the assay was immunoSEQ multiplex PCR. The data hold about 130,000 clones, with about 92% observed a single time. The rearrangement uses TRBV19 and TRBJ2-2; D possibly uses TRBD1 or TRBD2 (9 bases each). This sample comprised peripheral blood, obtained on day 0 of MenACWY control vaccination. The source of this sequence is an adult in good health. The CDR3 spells CASRDREVSGRIGELFF. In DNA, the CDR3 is TGTGCCAGCCGGGACAGGGAGGTTAGCGGGAGAATCGGGGAGCTGTTTTTT.